Listed below are T cell receptor beta chains from one sample, sequenced in a study of T-cell reconstitution after alpha-beta-depleted transplantation in children. MiXCR, applied by TCRdb to the PCR reads, yields one record per CDR3 protein. The table includes just over 950,000 distinct CDR3 sequences, about 29% detected once. Here the sequenced sample was PBMCs, mostly from graft donor cells, taken 360 days after TCRalphabeta/CD19-depleted stem cell transplant. The receptors stem from a boy under two years old who had a stem cell transplant for SCID, so the T cells may come from the graft donor. Both conserved end residues are part of each CDR3. Fields, in order: V gene, CDR3 length, clone size, D gene, J gene, CDR3 DNA, CDR3 protein. A D gene is named only where the DNA matches it firmly. Part of the rows lack a size; the others show once, few, many or a class for expanded clones.

TRBV4-2	13	NA	NA	TRBJ1-2	TGTGCCAGCCGGGTGGGGACTGACTATGGCTACACCTTC	CASRVGTDYGYTF
TRBV10-3	12	NA	NA	TRBJ2-3	TGTGCCATCAGTGAGTCTGGGGAGCGGCAGTATTTT	CAISESGERQYF
TRBV4-1	15	NA	NA	TRBJ2-3	TGCGCCAGCAGCCAAGATGGCTGGGGGACAGATACGCAGTATTTT	CASSQDGWGTDTQYF
TRBV25-1	14	NA	NA	TRBJ2-5	TGTGCCAGCAGTGAATCGGGCCAATTAGAGACCCAGTACTTC	CASSESGQLETQYF
TRBV18	15	few	NA	TRBJ2-5	TGTGCCAGCTCACCACCGCGTGCGGGTATGGAGACCCAGTACTTC	CASSPPRAGMETQYF
TRBV6-4	17	NA	NA	TRBJ2-3	TGTGCCAGCAGTGACGTTGACAGGCTGTCCCTCACAGATACGCAGTATTTT	CASSDVDRLSLTDTQYF
TRBV7-2	14	NA	NA	TRBJ1-4	TGTGCCAGCAGCCTTCGGGCGGGAGATGAAAAACTGTTTTTT	CASSLRAGDEKLFF
TRBV12-3/TRBV12-4	13	few	TRBD2	TRBJ2-1	TGTGCCAGCAGTCCCAATCTAGCGGGAGAGCAGTTCTTC	CASSPNLAGEQFF
TRBV7-2	11	NA	NA	TRBJ2-2	TGTGCCAGCAACAAGGGGGGGGAGCTGTTTTTT	CASNKGGELFF
TRBV20-1	16	few	TRBD2	TRBJ2-3	TGCAGTGCTAGAGATCGGCTAGCGGGATGGTTAAATACGCAGTATTTT	CSARDRLAGWLNTQYF
TRBV18	16	NA	NA	TRBJ2-3	TGTGCCAGCTCACCTGGACACCTCTGGGACACAGATACGCAGTATTTT	CASSPGHLWDTDTQYF
TRBV20-1	16	NA	NA	TRBJ2-1	TGCAGTGCTAGAGCTCCAGGGTGGTTTGCTTACAATGAGCAGTTCTTC	CSARAPGWFAYNEQFF
TRBV3-1	15	once	NA	TRBJ2-7	TGTGCCAGCAGCCAAGATCCGGCGGGGAGCGGTGAGCAGTACTTC	CASSQDPAGSGEQYF
TRBV2	13	few	NA	TRBJ1-2	TGTGCCAGCAGTGTACAGTTAGGGGATGGCTACACCTTC	CASSVQLGDGYTF
TRBV9	15	NA	NA	TRBJ2-3	TGTGCCAGCACCACTGACGCCGCTAGCACAGATACGCAGTATTTT	CASTTDAASTDTQYF
TRBV3-1	15	few	NA	TRBJ2-1	TGTGCCAGCAGCCAAGATCTCGGAACTTACAATGAGCAGTTCTTC	CASSQDLGTYNEQFF
TRBV18	15	once	TRBD1	TRBJ1-1	TGTGCCAGCTCACCCAACAGGGGTGGGGGCACTGAAGCTTTCTTT	CASSPNRGGGTEAFF
TRBV12-3/TRBV12-4	14	NA	NA	TRBJ2-5	TGTGCCAGCAGTTGGGAGGGGGTGGGGGAGACCCAGTACTTC	CASSWEGVGETQYF
TRBV24-1	19	NA	TRBD2	TRBJ2-5	TGTGCCACCAGTGACCCCGCCGGGGCGGAGCGGGGGGAGCAAGAGACCCAGTACTTC	CATSDPAGAERGEQETQYF
TRBV4-2	20	NA	NA	TRBJ1-4	TGTGCCAGCAGCCAAGGGTGGGCAGGGCGGTCGATGGTAAAAGATGAAAAACTGTTTTTT	CASSQGWAGRSMVKDEKLFF
TRBV12-3/TRBV12-4	17	NA	TRBD1	TRBJ2-6	TGTGCCAGCAGGAGGGACAGGTTAAGCTCTGGGGCCAACGTCCTGACTTTC	CASRRDRLSSGANVLTF
TRBV11-2	15	few	NA	TRBJ2-2	TGTGCCAGCAGCCCTCCCGGGACTTACACCGGGGAGCTGTTTTTT	CASSPPGTYTGELFF
TRBV12-3/TRBV12-4	17	NA	NA	TRBJ1-1	TGTGCCAGCAGTTTAGTTTATCGGGGGGTAGGCGGCACTGAAGCTTTCTTT	CASSLVYRGVGGTEAFF
TRBV10-3	14	many	NA	TRBJ2-7	TGTGCCATCAGTGCTCGGGACACTGCCTACGAGCAGTACTTC	CAISARDTAYEQYF
TRBV20-1	14	NA	TRBD2	TRBJ2-3	TGCAGTGCCTTACTAGCGGGGGGCACAGATACGCAGTATTTT	CSALLAGGTDTQYF
TRBV12-3/TRBV12-4	15	few	NA	TRBJ1-3	TGTGCCAGCGGTACGGCGGCCAGGGAGGGAGACACCATATATTTT	CASGTAAREGDTIYF
TRBV28	14	few	NA	TRBJ2-3	TGTGCCAGCAGTTTACCGGCTCCTCCAGATACGCAGTATTTT	CASSLPAPPDTQYF
TRBV2	15	NA	NA	TRBJ1-5	TGTGCCAGCAGTGAACGGGGCCTCAGCAATCAGCCCCAGCATTTT	CASSERGLSNQPQHF
TRBV12-3/TRBV12-4	12	NA	NA	TRBJ2-5	TGTGCCAGCACCACTCGGGGGGAGACCCAGTACTTC	CASTTRGETQYF
TRBV5-5	15	NA	NA	TRBJ2-5	TGTGCCAGCAGCCCTCCGTCCCCCTCGGGGGAGACCCAGTACTTC	CASSPPSPSGETQYF
TRBV15	14	NA	NA	TRBJ2-5	TGTGCCACCAGCAGAGATAACCCGATAGGGACCCAGTACTTC	CATSRDNPIGTQYF
TRBV18	15	NA	NA	TRBJ2-7	TGTGCCAGCTCACCACCGACACGGGGAACCTACGAGCAGTACTTC	CASSPPTRGTYEQYF
TRBV5-1	13	NA	NA	TRBJ1-1	TGCGCCAGCAGCGGGGCGGCGGGGGCCCTAGCTTTCTTT	CASSGAAGALAFF
TRBV5-1	13	NA	NA	TRBJ2-1	TGCGCCAGCAGCCTGGATCCAACGAATGAGCAGTTCTTC	CASSLDPTNEQFF
TRBV9	13	NA	TRBD2	TRBJ2-5	TGTGCCAGCAGCGTAGGGCGGGGGGAGACCCAGTACTTC	CASSVGRGETQYF
TRBV5-1	13	NA	NA	TRBJ2-7	TGCGCCAGCAGCCAGATGACTTCCTACGAGCAGTACTTC	CASSQMTSYEQYF
TRBV5-1	15	few	NA	TRBJ2-7	TGTGCCAGCAGCCTCGGGACCGTCGGCTCCTACGAGCAGTACTTC	CASSLGTVGSYEQYF
TRBV5-5	13	NA	NA	TRBJ1-5	TGTGCCAGCAGGGCTGAATGGATCGGGCCCCAGCATTTT	CASRAEWIGPQHF
TRBV18	13	few	NA	TRBJ1-1	TGTGCCAGCTCTGTAAGGGGGAACACTGAAGCTTTCTTT	CASSVRGNTEAFF
TRBV7-8	15	many	NA	TRBJ2-3	TGTGCCAGCAGTTTAGGGGGGTCACGCACAGATACGCAGTATTTT	CASSLGGSRTDTQYF
TRBV5-6	17	NA	NA	TRBJ1-5	TGTGCCAGCAGCCTTGGGGCCTCGGGGACCAGCCATCAGCCCCAGCATTTT	CASSLGASGTSHQPQHF
TRBV4-3	17	NA	NA	TRBJ2-3	TGCGCCAGCAGCCAAGCCTCCGGAAGACTCCGCACAGATACGCAGTATTTT	CASSQASGRLRTDTQYF
TRBV6-1	13	NA	NA	TRBJ2-7	TGTGCCAGCTGCATGGGGCAGGGAGGCCCCGAGTACTTC	CASCMGQGGPEYF
TRBV20-1	16	few	NA	TRBJ2-7	TGCAGTGCTACGATCTCCCCAGGGACGGCCTCCTACGAGCAGTACTTC	CSATISPGTASYEQYF
TRBV5-6	15	NA	TRBD2	TRBJ2-1	TGTGCCAGCACCTTACTAGCGGGGAGTTACAATGAGCAGTTCTTC	CASTLLAGSYNEQFF
TRBV12-3/TRBV12-4	15	NA	NA	TRBJ1-1	TGTGCCAGCAGTCCACAGGGAATGATGGACACTGAAGCTTTCTTT	CASSPQGMMDTEAFF
TRBV12-3/TRBV12-4	15	NA	NA	TRBJ2-2	TGTGCCAGCAGTGTTCTTAGACCTAACACCGGGGAGCTGTTTTTT	CASSVLRPNTGELFF
TRBV16	12	once	NA	TRBJ2-1	TGTGCCAGCAGCCAATCAGGGATGGAGCAGTTCTTC	CASSQSGMEQFF
TRBV2	15	few	TRBD1	TRBJ2-2	TGTGCCAGCAGTTATACTACAGGGGCCACCGGGGAGCTGTTTTTT	CASSYTTGATGELFF
TRBV18	17	NA	NA	TRBJ1-3	TGTGCCAGCTCACCACCGGGGGGGATTCGCTCTGGAAACACCATATATTTT	CASSPPGGIRSGNTIYF
TRBV12-3/TRBV12-4	13	few	NA	TRBJ2-1	TGTGCCAGCAGTTACGAGACGGGCAATGAGCAGTTCTTC	CASSYETGNEQFF
TRBV5-5	13	many	NA	TRBJ2-2	TGTGCCAGCTCACCAGTGGGCACCGGGGAGCTGTTTTTT	CASSPVGTGELFF
TRBV12-3/TRBV12-4	13	few	NA	TRBJ2-3	TGTGCCAGCCTAAATTCAGTCCGAAATACGCAGTATTTT	CASLNSVRNTQYF
TRBV13	18	NA	TRBD1	TRBJ2-1	TGTGCCAGCAGCCGGATCTCCCTCCGGGACAGAGCATACAATGAGCAGTTCTTC	CASSRISLRDRAYNEQFF
TRBV12-3/TRBV12-4	15	few	NA	TRBJ1-2	TGTGCCAGCAGTTCCCTGACACCTGAGGTCTATGGCTACACCTTC	CASSSLTPEVYGYTF
TRBV15	17	few	TRBD1	TRBJ2-7	TGTGCCACCAGCAGAGAGGGGGGACAGGTTTTCTCCTACGAGCAGTACTTC	CATSREGGQVFSYEQYF
TRBV5-1	15	few	NA	TRBJ2-1	TGCGCCAGCAGCTGGGGGGACGTAGGGGGCAATGAGCAGTTCTTC	CASSWGDVGGNEQFF
TRBV12-3/TRBV12-4	15	few	NA	TRBJ1-5	TGTGCCAGCAGTTTTGGGGGCGCGAGCAATCAGCCCCAGCATTTT	CASSFGGASNQPQHF
TRBV12-3/TRBV12-4	16	NA	TRBD2	TRBJ2-3	TGTGCCAGCTCCCGCTTCCCTAGCGGGGGCGCAGATACGCAGTATTTT	CASSRFPSGGADTQYF